The clone carrying this T cell receptor (beta chain) was seen at least ten times. This sample was included in a study of CD8+CD57+ T cells in acquired aplastic anemia. Genomic DNA constituted the template upon which TCR beta VDJ and CDR3 profiling was performed. TCRdb recomputed calls from the reads with MiXCR, one row per CDR3 protein. Of under 350,000 distinct CDR3 sequences in the sample, around 60% were seen once. This clonotype was sampled from a human donor with severe aplastic anemia or a healthy control (not recorded which). The source material was sorted CD4+, CD8+, or CD8+CD57+ T cells (not recorded which) from PBMCs.

In DNA, the CDR3 is TGTGCCAGCAGCCAATTCCTCGGCAGCGACTATGGCTACACCTTC. Its protein is CASSQFLGSDYGYTF. The chain uses TRBV3-1 and TRBJ1-2, with unresolved D. V was pared by 2 bases and J by 3 bases, with 13 bases between. Germline CDR1 LGHDT, CDR2 YNNKEL (reference sequence). The CDR3 totals 15 residues. The full variable domain, with the rest looked up from reference TRBV3-1 and TRBJ1-2, is DTAVSQTPKYLVTQMGNDKSIKCEQNLGHDTMYWYKQDSKKFLKIMFSYNNKELIINETVPNRFSPKSPDKAHLNLHINSLELGDSAVYFCASSQFLGSDYGYTFGSGTRLTVV.